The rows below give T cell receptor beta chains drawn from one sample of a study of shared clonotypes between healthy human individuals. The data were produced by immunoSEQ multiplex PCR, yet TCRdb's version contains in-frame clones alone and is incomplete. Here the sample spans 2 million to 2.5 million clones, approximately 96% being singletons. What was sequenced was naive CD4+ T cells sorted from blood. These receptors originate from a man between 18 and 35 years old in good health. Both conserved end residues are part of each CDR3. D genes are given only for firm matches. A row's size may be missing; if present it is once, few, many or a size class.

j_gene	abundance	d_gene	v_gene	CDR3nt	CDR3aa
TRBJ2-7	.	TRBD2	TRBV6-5	TGTGCCAGCAGTTACTCGCGGGAGGGTGTGTACGAGCAGTACTTC	CASSYSREGVYEQYF
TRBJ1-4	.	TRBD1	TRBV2	TGTGCCAGCAGTCCACTCACATTCCTAACAGGGGAGGCTAATGAAAAACTGTTTTTT	CASSPLTFLTGEANEKLFF
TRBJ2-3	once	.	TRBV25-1	TGTGCCAGCAGTGAGAGGACCCGCCACACAGATACGCAGTATTTT	CASSERTRHTDTQYF
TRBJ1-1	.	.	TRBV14	TGTGCCAGCAGCCAAGAAAAGAGGACTGAAGCTTTCTTT	CASSQEKRTEAFF
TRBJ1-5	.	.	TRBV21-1	TGTGCCAGCAGCAAGGAGACAGGGTTTCGGGTTTATAGCAATCAGCCCCAGCATTTT	CASSKETGFRVYSNQPQHF
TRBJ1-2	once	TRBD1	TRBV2	TGTGCCAGCAGTACACAGGGGGCTGACTATGGCTACACCTTC	CASSTQGADYGYTF
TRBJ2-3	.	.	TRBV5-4	TGTGCCAGCAGCCGTTCTTTGACAGATACGCAGTATTTT	CASSRSLTDTQYF
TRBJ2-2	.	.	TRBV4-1	TGCGCCAGCAGCCATCCCGGGAGAACGGTCGGGGAGCTGTTTTTT	CASSHPGRTVGELFF
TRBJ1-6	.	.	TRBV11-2	TGTGCCAGCAGCTTATTGGAGGGAGGAGGGGGGCGGTCACCCCTCCACTTT	CASSLLEGGGGRSPLHF
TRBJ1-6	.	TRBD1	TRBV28	TGTGCCAGCAGTCTCCCTGGGGGAGGGGGCGGTTCACCCCTCCACTTT	CASSLPGGGGGSPLHF
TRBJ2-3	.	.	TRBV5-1	TGTGCCAGCAGCTTTCAGGGCGTTGGAGATACGCAGTATTTT	CASSFQGVGDTQYF
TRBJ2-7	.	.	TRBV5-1	TGCGCCAGCAGCTTGGGGGGTAACTCCTACGAGCAGTACTTC	CASSLGGNSYEQYF
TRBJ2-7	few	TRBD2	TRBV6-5	TGTGCCAGCAGTTACTCGGGACTAGCGGCCTACGAGCAGTACTTC	CASSYSGLAAYEQYF
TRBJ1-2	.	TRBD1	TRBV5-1	TGCGCCAGCAGCAAAGGACAGGGGGGCCTTATCCCGGGTGGCTACACCTTC	CASSKGQGGLIPGGYTF
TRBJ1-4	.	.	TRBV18	TGTGCCAGCTCACCACGTTCGAGTGCAACTAATGAAAAACTGTTTTTT	CASSPRSSATNEKLFF
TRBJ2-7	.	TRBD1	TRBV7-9	TGTGCCAGCAGCTCACAGGGGAGCTCCTACGAGCAGTACTTC	CASSSQGSSYEQYF
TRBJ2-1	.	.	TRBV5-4	TGTGCCAGCAGCTCGACGTGGGCCAGGGAGCAGTTCTTC	CASSSTWAREQFF
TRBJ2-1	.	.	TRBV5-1	TGCGCCAGCAGCTCCGAAGCGCGGTACAATGAGCAGTTCTTC	CASSSEARYNEQFF
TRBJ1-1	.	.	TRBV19	TGTGCCAGTAGTATACTCAGGAAAAAAGGGCCTGAAGCTTTCTTT	CASSILRKKGPEAFF
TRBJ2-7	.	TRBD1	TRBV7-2	TGTGCCAGCAGCTTAGGACAGGGGTTTTACTACGAGCAGTACTTC	CASSLGQGFYYEQYF
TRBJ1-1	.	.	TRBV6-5	TGTGCCAGCAGTCGTTCTCCCCGGGCGGGTACTGAAGCTTTCTTT	CASSRSPRAGTEAFF
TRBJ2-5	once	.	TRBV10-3	TGTGCCATCAGCGAGCTAGAGACCCAGTACTTC	CAISELETQYF
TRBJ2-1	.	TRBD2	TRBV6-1	TGTGCCAGCAGGGGTAGCGGGAGAAGTGGCGAGCAGTTCTTC	CASRGSGRSGEQFF
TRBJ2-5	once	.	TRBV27	TGTGCCAGCAGTTTGGGTCTTCGAGAGACCCAGTACTTC	CASSLGLRETQYF
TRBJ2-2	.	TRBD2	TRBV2	TGTGCCAGCGCCGCGGGAGGGGGAAACACCGGGGAGCTGTTTTTT	CASAAGGGNTGELFF
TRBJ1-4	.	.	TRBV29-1	TGCAGCGTCCAGCTGGCGACCGAAAAACTGTTTTTT	CSVQLATEKLFF
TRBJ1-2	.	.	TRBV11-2	TGTGCCAGCAGCTTAGGCCCCCCGGGTGGCTACACCTTC	CASSLGPPGGYTF
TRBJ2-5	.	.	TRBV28	TGTGCCAGCGGCAGATTGGAGACCCAGTACTTC	CASGRLETQYF
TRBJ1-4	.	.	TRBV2	TGTGCCAGCAACGGGGGAAGGGTTGGAAAACTGTTTTTT	CASNGGRVGKLFF